Sequencing of this T cell receptor beta chain was carried out in a study of shared clonotypes between healthy human individuals. Authors' analysis steps: Filtering of immunoSEQ junctional sequences could not match full-length read filtering. TCRdb's copy holds only in-frame clones and misses some; the assay was immunoSEQ multiplex PCR. V and J calls and clone size are given by that table; D and trimming were obtained from the DNA. The sample contains 950,000 to 1,100,000 clones, more than 65% of which appear only once. Ten or more counts support this clone. Other nucleotide sequences from this sample produce the same CDR3. Material for sequencing was memory CD4+ T cells sorted from blood. Subset here: CD45RA-negative fraction. The TCR originated in a man aged 18 to 30 in good health.

CDR3 DNA sequence: TGCAGCGTTGTCACAGGGAATGAGCAGTTCTTC. Its protein is CSVVTGNEQFF. The chain has TRBV29-1 and TRBJ2-1; D perhaps matches TRBD1 (6 bases). Trimming cost V 4 bases and J 7 bases, with 8 bases left between them. CDR3 length: 11 residues. CDR1 is SQVTM and CDR2 is ANQGSEA in the germline V gene.